The present TCR beta chain was sequenced within a study of T-cell memory formation after mild COVID-19 listed by TCRdb under 2021. For the study in its entirety: TCR sequence clusters from the two donors were found to be largely donor specific. In two donors, T-cell clones that expanded and contracted after mild COVID-19 were followed by sequencing TCRalpha and TCRbeta repertoires longitudinally. The cohort was made up of two young adult volunteers, one female and one male, who were previously healthy. The study at large found these results: SARS-CoV-2 specificity was not confirmed for the second-wave clones peaking on day 37. The detection of some responding clones in pre-infection memory suggests that pre-existing cross-reactive memory T cells joined the SARS-CoV-2 response. Balanced CD4/CD8 phenotypes were observed for clones contracting from day 15 to 85, whereas a bias towards CD4+ was observed for a second wave of clones expanding from day 15 to 37. Contracting CD4+ clones were found mainly in CM and EM memory subsets, while CD8+ clones were enriched in EMRA. The study covered only a couple of mild cases, and larger cohorts including severe cases with pre-infection samples were considered necessary.

Trimming takes 2 bases from V and 2 bases from J, and the germline ends sit 7 bases apart. Inclusive of the bounding cysteine and phenylalanine, the CDR3 is 13 residues long. Only the CDR3 portion is preserved as DNA: 39 bases, with reading frame beginning at the first base. For CDR1 and CDR2, the germline V gene lists SGHAT and FQNNGV. A note on this clonotype: Its specific antigen is unknown. Base-call qualities are not available, and no considerably larger clone is one nucleotide away.

PBMCs were isolated by Ficoll-Paque density gradient centrifugation. This sample was sequenced with an Illumina NovaSeq 6000. Using 5'RACE with constant-segment primers, TCRalpha and TCRbeta cDNA libraries were constructed, with sample barcodes and unique molecular identifiers added in the process. Trizol reagent was used to extract RNA from every sample. The libraries were amplified in two PCR steps, and the second step added a second sample barcode and Illumina TruSeq adapters. The libraries were sequenced on an Illumina NovaSeq using 2 x 150 bp paired-end reads. In the original analysis: The reads were demultiplexed and collapsed into UMI-guided consensus sequences using migec v1.2.7. Using mixcr v2.1.11, the UMI consensuses were aligned to TRA and TRB V and J templates and assembled into clonotypes. A clonotype was counted as expanded or contracted only if both edgeR and NoisET called the change significant, with noise models trained on biological replicates. For edgeR calls, the thresholds were a false discovery rate-adjusted p below 0.01 and a log2 fold-change of 1. As an exploratory analysis of dynamics, PCA with hierarchical clustering was applied to max-normalized trajectories of the 1000 most abundant clonotypes. Separately sequenced CD4+ and CD8+ repertoires were used to assign the CD4 or CD8 phenotype of responding clones. The public reads were reprocessed in TCRdb via fastp at Q25 and MiXCR, keeping in-frame beta chains. Here each entry gathers all rows of one CDR3 protein and keeps the most common genes and DNA. TCRdb assigned the V and J calls; the authors' analysis was not used. Present in this sample are about 120,000 distinct CDR3 sequences, more than 15% of which were seen just once. The ten largest clonotypes hold approximately 15% of the sample.

The chain couples TRBV11-2 to TRBJ2-7, with the D gene uncertain. This clonotype was sampled from an adult woman who had mild COVID-19 (a few samples of this study predate the infection). The sample titles of this study are shuffled in the database, so cell type and time point are left out; the donor was told from shared clones. Sequencing was done on a sample of PBMCs or a T cell subset sorted from them (not recorded which). CDR3 reads: CASSLLHPYEQYF. Here is the DNA: TGTGCCAGCAGCTTACTGCATCCCTACGAGCAGTACTTC.